The clone carrying this T cell receptor (beta chain) was found a few times. Data came from immunoSEQ multiplex PCR; TCRdb stores just in-frame clones and leaves some out. The repertoire has 100,000 to 150,000 clones, 92% of them found once; the top ten carry around 0.6%. The data belong to a study of control samples from healthy donors and cancer patients. CDR1 is WNHNN, CDR2 SYGVQD, per germline (reference sequence). The CDR3 consists of 18 residues. V dropped 2 bases and J dropped 0 bases, with 14 bases sitting between them. The TCR was taken from a man older than 75 with head and neck cancer. Sequencing input: PBMCs. The V and J genes are TRBV10-1 and TRBJ1-6, with D uncertain. The CDR3: CASSEPIGFSSYNSPLHF. The CDR3, as DNA: TGCGCCAGCAGTGAGCCTATCGGATTCAGCTCCTATAATTCACCCCTCCACTTT.